This T cell receptor beta chain was sequenced during a study of blood T cell repertoires in COVID-19. Sequencing used immunoSEQ multiplex PCR; TCRdb keeps in-frame clones, though not all of them. The repertoire has roughly 240,000 clones, roughly 86% of them found once; the top ten carry about 3%. The sequence was obtained from a woman aged 30 to 39 who had recovered from COVID-19. Sample: peripheral blood.

CDR3 sequence (DNA): TGTGCCAGTACTCTACGGGCCAGCGGTGAGCAGTTCTTC. Residues: CASTLRASGEQFF. The V and J genes are TRBV19 and TRBJ2-1; D is perhaps TRBD2 (5 bases). V was pared by 7 bases and J by 9 bases, with 16 bases between. The CDR3 totals 13 residues. From germline, CDR1 is LNHDA and CDR2 SQIVND (reference sequence).